One and the same sample provided the 14 T cell receptor beta chains below, sequenced in a study of early stage breast cancer tumors. Profiled with immunoSEQ multiplex PCR; TCRdb holds only in-frame clones, not every one. Of some 35,000 clones in the sample, 74% were seen once. Sequenced input: blood. These TCRs come from a person aged 55 to 70 with breast cancer.

The V and J genes are TRBV7-4 and TRBJ1-5; D remains ambiguous. Germline V CDR1 and CDR2: SGHVT, SQSDAQ. The CDR3 runs 15 residues. Trimming left V 2 bases short and J 2 bases short, with 10 bases between. The DNA for the CDR3 is TGTGCCAGCAGCTTAAATAGTGGAGGCAATCAGCCCCAGCATTTT. It yields the protein CASSLNSGGNQPQHF.

This chain links TRBV19 with TRBJ1-1; D is perhaps TRBD1 (6 bases). V lost 4 bases and J lost 5, with 14 bases in between. Germline CDR1 is LNHDA and CDR2 is SQIVND (reference sequence). CDR3 length: 14 residues. For the CDR3, the DNA is TGTGCCAGTAGTAGGAGGGGGAGTGGGACTGAAGCTTTCTTT. It encodes CASSRRGSGTEAFF.

This clone was recorded only once. The DNA for the CDR3 is TGCGCCAGCAGCTTGGGACTAGCGGGCTCCTACAATGAGCAGTTCTTC. Protein product: CASSLGLAGSYNEQFF. The chain joins TRBV5-1 to TRBJ2-1; 10 nucleotides line up with TRBD2. Germline V gives CDR1 SGHRS, CDR2 YFSETQ. V shed 0 bases and J 0 bases; nucleotides not matched to a gene: 0. The CDR3 spans 16 residues.

The chain is built from TRBV27 and TRBJ1-2, with 9 nucleotides matching TRBD1. CDR3 length equals 15 residues. V dropped 2 bases and J dropped 7; count of bases not matched to a gene: 8. Per germline, CDR1 MNHEY and CDR2 SMNVEV (reference sequence). CDR3 coding DNA: TGTGCCAGCAGTTTAGATTGGACAGGGGACAGTGGCTACACCTTC. This sequence encodes CASSLDWTGDSGYTF.

V gene TRBV7-6 combines with J gene TRBJ2-5; a weak D match, TRBD2 (5 bases). CDR1 is SGHVS, CDR2 FNYEAQ, per germline. V was clipped by 0 bases and J by 1 base, with 15 bases between them. This CDR3 is 17 amino acids long. CDR3: CASSLASGGPSQETQYF. In DNA, the CDR3 is TGTGCCAGCAGCTTAGCGTCCGGCGGGCCCAGCCAAGAGACCCAGTACTTC.

The V gene is TRBV7-9, the J gene TRBJ1-4; D uncertain. The CDR3 is made up of 15 amino acids. Trimming took off 6 bases at V and 0 bases at J, with 11 bases between the two ends. CDR1 is SEHNR and CDR2 is FQNEAQ in the germline V gene (reference sequence). CDR3 protein: CASSIDLATNEKLFF. The CDR3 nucleotides read TGTGCCAGCAGTATCGATCTGGCAACTAATGAAAAACTGTTTTTT.

The chain uses TRBV5-5 and TRBJ1-4; unclear D gene. The CDR3 has 15 amino acids. Germline V gene sequence: CDR1 SGHKS, CDR2 YYEKEE (reference sequence). The V end was cut by 0 bases, the J end by 0 bases, with 6 bases between. The CDR3 DNA reads as TGTGCCAGCAGCTTGGAGTTTGCAACTAATGAAAAACTGTTTTTT. Amino acids: CASSLEFATNEKLFF. Full variable domain (missing parts from reference TRBV5-5 and TRBJ1-4): DAGVTQSPTHLIKTRGQQVTLRCSPISGHKSVSWYQQVLGQGPQFIFQYYEKEERGRGNFPDRFSARQFPNYSSELNVNALLLGDSALYLCASSLEFATNEKLFFGSGTQLSVL.

This clone was seen a handful of times. The chain joins TRBV7-9 to TRBJ1-1; TRBD1 aligns across 11 bases. CDR3 length: 15 residues. J was trimmed by 3 bases and V by 5 bases; bases with no gene match: 5. CDR1 and CDR2 from the germline V gene are SEHNR and FQNEAQ (reference sequence). CDR3 sequence reads: CASSDGQGAHTEAFF. CDR3 DNA: TGTGCCAGCAGCGACGGACAGGGGGCGCACACTGAAGCTTTCTTT.

The chain joins TRBV29-1 to TRBJ2-7, with TRBD1 matching 7 bases. CDR3 length equals 13 residues. V shed 7 bases and J 6 bases; nucleotides not matched to a gene: 12. CDR1 and CDR2 (germline): SQVTM, ANQGSEA. This CDR3 is CSAQTGLSPEQYF. The CDR3 DNA sequence: TGCAGCGCCCAGACAGGGCTCTCCCCCGAGCAGTACTTC.

CDR3 DNA: TGTGCCTGGAGTGTGCGGTACAGGACTAGCACAGATACGCAGTATTTT. Amino acid sequence: CAWSVRYRTSTDTQYF. The chain has TRBV30 and TRBJ2-3, with D perhaps matching TRBD1 or TRBD2 (5 bases each). The CDR3 has 16 amino acids. Germline loops: CDR1 GTSNPN, CDR2 SVGIG (reference sequence). Deletions cut 0 bases from V and 0 bases from J, with 13 bases between.

The V and J genes are TRBV28 and TRBJ1-1; TRBD1 might be the D (5 bases). The germline V gene encodes CDR1 MDHEN and CDR2 SYDVKM. The CDR3 is 16 residues long. The germline V and J ends were trimmed by 4 bases and 0 bases, with 15 bases remaining between them. This chain's CDR3 is CASSSGKTALNTEAFF. In nucleotides, the CDR3 is TGTGCCAGCAGTTCGGGGAAGACAGCTTTGAACACTGAAGCTTTCTTT.

The gene calls are TRBV13 and TRBJ2-7; the match to TRBD1 covers 8 bases. The CDR3 is made up of 15 amino acids. Germline trimming cut 5 bases from V and 3 bases from J; bases unmatched to any gene: 9. The V gene's germline CDR1 is PRHDT and CDR2 FYEKMQ (reference sequence). CDR3 in DNA: TGTGCCAGCAGCGGAACAGGGGGAGTGGGCTACGAGCAGTACTTC. Translating gives CASSGTGGVGYEQYF.

The CDR3 sequence is CAWSPTGEGYSNQPQHF. DNA for the CDR3: TGTGCCTGGAGTCCGACAGGGGAGGGATATAGCAATCAGCCCCAGCATTTT. This chain joins TRBV30 and TRBJ1-5; 8 bases align to TRBD1. CDR3 length: 17 residues. The germline CDR1 and CDR2 sequences are GTSNPN and SVGIG (reference sequence). V was clipped by 2 bases and J by 0 bases; unmatched bases: 9.

This clone was seen once. The gene calls are TRBV5-1 and TRBJ1-1; D uncertain. The germline V and J ends were trimmed by 3 bases and 1 base, with 19 bases remaining between them. Looked up from germline, CDR1 is SGHRS and CDR2 is YFSETQ. The CDR3 extends over 17 amino acids. As DNA, the CDR3 is TGCGCCAGCAGCTCCCGGGTGGTCGGGTCCACGAACACTGAAGCTTTCTTT. It translates to CASSSRVVGSTNTEAFF.